The 26 T cell receptor beta chains below all came from one sample that was sequenced in a study of blood T cell repertoires in COVID-19. Repertoires were generated with immunoSEQ multiplex PCR, while TCRdb's copy carries only in-frame clones and drops some. The table records approximately 60,000 clones, about nine tenths of them present only once. The sample consisted of peripheral blood. These receptors originate from a man in his fifties or sixties with active COVID-19.

The rearrangement uses TRBV20-1 and TRBJ1-5, with 9 positions matching TRBD1. Germline V gives CDR1 DFQATT, CDR2 SNEGSKA (reference sequence). The CDR3 is made up of 13 amino acids. Trimming at V came to 3 bases and at J to 5 bases, leaving 2 bases not matched to a gene. The CDR3 bases are TGCAGTGCTAGTTGGACAGGGGATCAGCCCCAGCATTTT. The encoded protein is CSASWTGDQPQHF.

The V and J genes are TRBV7-3 and TRBJ2-2; D not resolved. The CDR3 covers 14 residues. Between the trimmed V and J ends, which lost 2 bases and 1 base, there was a span of 5 bases. Germline V gives CDR1 SGHTA, CDR2 FQGTGA. CDR3 in amino acids: CASSLLLNTGELFF. The CDR3 DNA sequence: TGTGCCAGCAGCTTACTACTGAACACCGGGGAGCTGTTTTTT.

The rearrangement links TRBV21-1 to TRBJ1-3; the table's D call, TRBD1, has no DNA check behind it. TRBV21-1 is marked as a pseudogene. This CDR3 is built from 17 residues. DNA for the CDR3: TGTGCCAGCAGCACTCTTACAGAATCTCACTCTGGAAACACCATATATTTT. Translation: CASSTLTESHSGNTIYF.

V is TRBV6-5 and J is TRBJ1-3; 8 bases agree with TRBD1. Germline CDR1 MNHEY, CDR2 SVGAGI. The trim removed 6 bases at V and 8 bases at J, leaving 6 bases unmatched. The CDR3 is 13 amino acids. CDR3 bases: TGTGCCAGCAGAAAGACAGGGGCGGACACCATATATTTT. Translated: CASRKTGADTIYF.

The chain links TRBV5-1 to TRBJ2-7; 9 bases align to TRBD1. The CDR3 extends over 14 amino acids. Per the germline V gene, CDR1 is SGHRS and CDR2 is YFSETQ. After removal of 2 bases from V and 7 bases from J, the junction contained 7 bases not matched to a gene. The CDR3 DNA follows: TGCGCCAGCAGCTTAACAGGGGGCGCGAAGGAGCAGTACTTC. It codes for CASSLTGGAKEQYF.

This clone was observed once. The V call is TRBV14, the J call TRBJ1-6, with D possibly being TRBD1 (6 bases). This CDR3 region has 16 residues. CDR1 SGHDN and CDR2 FVKESK come from the germline V gene. V lost 5 bases to trimming and J lost 7 bases, with 18 bases between them. The CDR3 DNA follows: TGTGCCAGCAGCTTGAGGGGGGGGGTGCTAAATTCACCCCTCCACTTT. Translation: CASSLRGGVLNSPLHF.

V and J are TRBV5-4 and TRBJ1-4, with D perhaps TRBD1 (5 bases). Germline-derived CDR1 and CDR2 are SGHNT and YYREEE (reference sequence). The CDR3 covers 14 residues. Deletions cut 0 bases from V and 7 bases from J, with 10 bases between. The CDR3 DNA reads as TGTGCCAGCAGCTTGGCCGGGCAGGGTGAAAAACTGTTTTTT. Translating it yields CASSLAGQGEKLFF.

The gene calls are TRBV5-4 and TRBJ2-5, with unresolved D. Trimming took 4 bases from V and 0 from J, leaving 7 bases between them. CDR3 length: 13 amino acids. The germline CDR1 and CDR2 sequences are SGHNT and YYREEE (reference sequence). The CDR3 loop reads CASSQEYQETQYF. The CDR3 coding sequence is TGTGCCAGCAGCCAGGAATACCAAGAGACCCAGTACTTC.

The J gene is TRBJ2-5, the V gene TRBV27; 11 nucleotides align to TRBD1. The V gene end was trimmed by 4 bases and the J gene end by 12 bases; junction bases not matched to a gene: 13. CDR1 is MNHEY and CDR2 is SMNVEV in the germline V gene (reference sequence). The CDR3 totals 15 residues. CDR3 DNA: TGTGCCAGCAGTTCCTCCCGGGGACAGGGGGACTTCAAGTACTTC. It yields the protein CASSSSRGQGDFKYF.

The chain employs TRBV12-5 and TRBJ1-1; D is perhaps TRBD1 (6 bases). CDR1 LGHNT and CDR2 FRNRAP come from the germline V gene. V was clipped by 0 bases and J by 2 bases, with 22 bases between them. The CDR3 loop spans 19 amino acids. DNA of the CDR3: TGTGCTAGTGGTTTGGTGGTTCAGGGGACGGACAGACAAAACACTGAAGCTTTCTTT. Its translation: CASGLVVQGTDRQNTEAFF.

This clone was detected only a few times. The chain uses TRBV2 and TRBJ1-2, with D possibly matching TRBD1 (6 bases). The CDR3 loop spans 13 amino acids. Trimming pared 2 bases from V and 4 bases from J, leaving 8 bases between. In germline, CDR1 is SNHLY, CDR2 FYNNEI. CDR3 sequence (DNA): TGTGCCAGCAGTGAAACAGGGCCCTATGGCTACACCTTC. It codes for CASSETGPYGYTF.

The rearrangement joins TRBV19 to TRBJ2-7; the D gene is possibly TRBD2 (7 bases). The germline V gene has CDR1 LNHDA and CDR2 SQIVND (reference sequence). Trimming cost V 5 bases and J 0 bases, with 17 bases left between them. This CDR3 has 16 residues. The CDR3 DNA sequence: TGTGCCAGTAGTCGCCCGGGGGGCTCCAGCTCCTACGAGCAGTACTTC. Amino acids: CASSRPGGSSSYEQYF.

The rearrangement links TRBV6-6 to TRBJ2-3; perhaps TRBD2 as D (6 bases). V lost 11 bases to trimming and J lost 12 bases, with 27 bases between them. This CDR3 has 14 amino acids. Germline CDR1 MNHNY, CDR2 SVGAGI (reference sequence). CDR3: CAARDSSNSISQYF. CDR3 nucleotide sequence: TGTGCCGCCAGGGACTCTTCCAACTCCATATCTCAGTATTTT.

V gene TRBV15 combines with J gene TRBJ2-7; weak D call: TRBD1 (6 bases). Germline assignment: CDR1 LNHNV and CDR2 YYDKDF (reference sequence). CDR3 length equals 17 residues. The V end was cut by 1 base, the J end by 1 base, with 17 bases between. CDR3 DNA sequence: TGTGCCACCAGCAGAGGAATCCAGAGGGGGTGGTCCTACGAGCAGTACTTC. It yields the protein CATSRGIQRGWSYEQYF. Supplemented by reference TRBV15 and TRBJ2-7, the full variable domain reads DAMVIQNPRYQVTQFGKPVTLSCSQTLNHNVMYWYQQKSSQAPKLLFHYYDKDFNNEADTPDNFQSRRPNTSFCFLDIRSPGLGDTAMYLCATSRGIQRGWSYEQYFGPGTRLTVT.

The chain combines TRBV10-3 with TRBJ2-5; maybe TRBD1 (6 bases). The germline V and J ends were trimmed by 6 bases and 4 bases, with 9 bases remaining between them. The CDR3 covers 12 residues. CDR1 and CDR2 (germline): ENHRY, SYGVKD. The CDR3 DNA follows: TGTGCCATCAGCGTCAGGGGAGAGACCCAGTACTTC. It yields the protein CAISVRGETQYF.

The gene calls are TRBV18 and TRBJ1-1; D is uncertain. The CDR3 has 12 residues. From germline, CDR1 is KGHSH and CDR2 LQKENI. Trimming stripped 3 bases from V and 9 bases from J, with 11 bases between. This CDR3 is CASSPERAKAFF. CDR3 coding DNA: TGTGCCAGCTCACCTGAGAGGGCTAAAGCTTTCTTT.

The V call is TRBV14, the J call TRBJ2-7; 8 nucleotides line up with TRBD1. CDR3 length: 17 residues. V gave up 3 bases and J gave up 3 bases; unmatched junction bases: 13. Germline CDR1 reads SGHDN; CDR2 reads FVKESK. CDR3 nucleotide sequence: TGTGCCAGCAGCCAGGAAAATTTCCGGGACAGGTACTACGAGCAGTACTTC. Its protein is CASSQENFRDRYYEQYF.

The chain carries TRBV2 and TRBJ2-7, with D possibly matching TRBD2 (5 bases). Trimming shortened V by 6 bases and J by 1 base, and 10 bases separated the two germline ends. This CDR3 has 13 amino acids. The germline gives CDR1 SNHLY, CDR2 FYNNEI. CDR3 sequence reads: CASRDWHSYEQYF. CDR3 nucleotide sequence: TGTGCCAGCAGGGACTGGCATTCCTACGAGCAGTACTTC.

The gene calls are TRBV6-6 and TRBJ1-1; tentative D call: TRBD1 (5 bases). This CDR3 comprises 16 residues. The ends were cut back, 4 bases at V and 2 bases at J, with 17 bases in the middle. The V gene's germline CDR1 is MNHNY and CDR2 SVGAGI (reference sequence). The CDR3 sequence: CASSSSLGGDNTEAFF. The CDR3 bases are TGTGCCAGCAGTTCTTCCCTCGGAGGGGATAACACTGAAGCTTTCTTT.

This clone occurred once. V is TRBV7-8 and J is TRBJ2-2; 16 bases align to TRBD2. The germline V gene has CDR1 SGHVS and CDR2 FQNEAQ. This CDR3 spans 17 amino acids. V lost 2 bases and J lost 6; bases outside the gene matches: 3. Here the CDR3 reads CASSLTGTSGRAGELFF. The CDR3 DNA is TGTGCCAGCAGCTTAACCGGGACTAGCGGGAGGGCCGGGGAGCTGTTTTTT.

In nucleotides, the CDR3 is TGTGCCACCAGCAGAGACAGGGGAGTTGGGGGCTACACCTTC. Protein: CATSRDRGVGGYTF. V gene TRBV15 combines with J gene TRBJ1-2; D is perhaps TRBD1 (6 bases). Germline loops: CDR1 LNHNV, CDR2 YYDKDF (reference sequence). Trimming shortened V by 0 bases and J by 8 bases, and 13 bases separated the two germline ends. The CDR3 has 14 amino acids.

The genes are TRBV11-2 and TRBJ2-1, with 9 bases matching TRBD2. The CDR3 runs to 15 residues. V was clipped by 6 bases and J by 9 bases; unmatched bases: 12. Looked up from germline, CDR1 is SGHAT and CDR2 is FQNNGV. DNA of the CDR3: TGTGCCAGCAGGGTCCCCCCGGCGGGGGGGGGTGAGCAGTTCTTC. Its protein product is CASRVPPAGGGEQFF.

CDR3 DNA sequence: TGTGCCAGCGGCTTAGCGGGAGGGACCTACAATGAGCAGTTCTTC. Translating gives CASGLAGGTYNEQFF. V and J are TRBV28 and TRBJ2-1, with 11 bases lining up with TRBD2. The germline V gene has CDR1 MDHEN and CDR2 SYDVKM. Unmatched junction bases numbered 5, after V lost 8 bases and J lost 2 bases. The CDR3 runs 15 residues.

The V gene is TRBV27, the J gene TRBJ1-5, with TRBD1 identical over 8 bases. V lost 2 bases to trimming and J lost 6 bases; unmatched junction nucleotides: 3. The CDR3 length is 14 residues. Germline assignment: CDR1 MNHEY and CDR2 SMNVEV (reference sequence). CDR3 region: CASSLGQGGQPQHF. For the CDR3, the DNA is TGTGCCAGCAGTTTAGGACAGGGTGGTCAGCCCCAGCATTTT.

The chain joins TRBV13 to TRBJ2-5; 7 nucleotides line up with TRBD2. Germline-derived CDR1 and CDR2 are PRHDT and FYEKMQ (reference sequence). Unmatched junction bases numbered 3, after V lost 1 base and J lost 4 bases. The CDR3 has 14 amino acids. CDR3 nucleotides: TGTGCCAGCAGCTTAGTTTCGGGAGGAGAGACCCAGTACTTC. The encoded protein is CASSLVSGGETQYF.

This sequence joins TRBV19 and TRBJ2-7; tentatively, D is TRBD2 (6 bases). Germline-derived CDR1 and CDR2 are LNHDA and SQIVND (reference sequence). V was clipped by 9 bases and J by 1 base, with 16 bases between them. There are 14 residues in the CDR3. CDR3 sequence: CASRDYAGSYEQYF. CDR3 nucleotides: TGTGCCAGCCGTGACTATGCGGGGTCCTACGAGCAGTACTTC. The full variable domain, completed using reference TRBV19 and TRBJ2-7, is DGGITQSPKYLFRKEGQNVTLSCEQNLNHDAMYWYRQDPGQGLRLIYYSQIVNDFQKGDIAEGYSVSREKKESFPLTVTSAQKNPTAFYLCASRDYAGSYEQYFGPGTRLTVT.